The 12 T cell receptor beta chains presented below share a single source sample, sequenced in a study of read filtering for tumor transcriptome and immune sequencing. From roughly 0.4 ug of RNA, a library with molecular barcoded alpha/delta and beta/gamma adaptors was made. Each CDR3 protein is one row after TCRdb ran MiXCR on the reads. The sample carries more than 70,000 distinct CDR3 sequences, about 22% recorded once. Sequencing used a population of CD138-negative cells sorted from bone marrow. All receptors come from a donor over 35 with multiple myeloma.

As to this clonotype: This clone may be a read error of a much larger clone one base away. The final CDR3 position lacks the conserved phenylalanine or tryptophan, pointing to a likely read error. This rearrangement joins TRBV6-6 to TRBJ1-1; D not certain. This CDR3 spans 15 amino acids. In germline, CDR1 is MNHNY, CDR2 SVGAGI (reference sequence). V was trimmed by 4 bases and J by 1 base, leaving 13 bases between them. Here the CDR3 DNA reads TGTGCCAGCAGTTTTACCATGACACAGAACACTGAAGCTTTCTCT. Translating gives CASSFTMTQNTEAFS.

This clonotype has just one count. The chain joins TRBV20-1 to TRBJ2-7; 7 nucleotides line up with TRBD1. CDR1 is DFQATT, CDR2 SNEGSKA, per germline (reference sequence). CDR3 length: 12 amino acids. With V trimmed by 6 bases and J by 4 bases, 6 bases remained unmatched. CDR3 DNA: TGCAGTGCGACGGGACAGCGATACGAGCAGTACTTC. It encodes CSATGQRYEQYF.

The table lists this clonotype with many counts. The chain combines TRBV7-9 with TRBJ2-5; a weak D match, TRBD1 (5 bases). The CDR3 has 14 residues. The ends were cut back, 5 bases at V and 5 bases at J, with 15 bases in the middle. The germline V gene has CDR1 SEHNR and CDR2 FQNEAQ (reference sequence). The CDR3 sequence: CASSPPSQGETQYF. Here the CDR3 DNA reads TGTGCCAGCAGCCCGCCCAGCCAGGGCGAGACCCAGTACTTC.

This clonotype appeared once. This chain connects TRBV4-2 to TRBJ1-3; D ambiguous. Trimming stripped 2 bases from V and 8 bases from J, with 10 bases between. The CDR3 is 13 residues long. Germline-derived CDR1 and CDR2 are LGHNA and YNFKEQ. The CDR3 DNA reads TGTGCCAGCAGCCAAAGTCGATTGGACACCATATATTTT. Amino acids: CASSQSRLDTIYF.

Regarding this clonotype: A much larger clone is a single base away; this may be a read error. Because it lacks the conserved phenylalanine or tryptophan at the end, this CDR3 is likely a read error. The limits of the CDR3 on the DNA are not certain, so only TCRdb's listed CDR3 is given. The chain has TRBV21-1 and TRBJ2-5; the D call of TRBD1 is as the table states it, not checked on the DNA. TRBV21-1 is a pseudogene locus. The length of the CDR3 is 13 amino acids, counting both ends. CDR3 amino acids: CASSKNREETQYS.

In its sample, this clonotype was seen a few times. The CDR3 DNA reads TGTGCCAGCAGCCTAGGACCGGCGGAGCAGTACTTC. Translated: CASSLGPAEQYF. This rearrangement joins TRBV7-9 to TRBJ2-7; D is ambiguous. V was clipped by 5 bases and J by 7 bases, with 12 bases between them. Germline V gene lookup returns CDR1 SEHNR and CDR2 FQNEAQ (reference sequence). CDR3 length: 12 amino acids.

This clonotype appeared many times. The V call is TRBV5-1, the J call TRBJ2-1; perhaps D is TRBD1 or TRBD2 (5 bases each). CDR3 length: 14 amino acids. Germline assignment: CDR1 SGHRS and CDR2 YFSETQ. Trimming removed 4 bases at V and 3 bases at J, with 11 bases between. The CDR3 DNA reads TGCGCCAGCAGCACGGGACGAGACTACAATGAGCAGTTCTTC. Amino acids: CASSTGRDYNEQFF.

This clonotype occurred many times. The V call is TRBV12-3 or TRBV12-4, the J call TRBJ2-2; D is undetermined. Trimming pared 3 bases from V and 14 bases from J, leaving 13 bases between. The length of the CDR3 is 12 residues. CDR3 in DNA: TGTGCCAGCAGTTTGCCCCTGGAAGAACTGTTTTTT. This codes for CASSLPLEELFF.

For this clonotype: One base away lies a much larger clone, so this may be a sequencing read error. The chain uses TRBV4-1 and TRBJ2-4, with D possibly matching TRBD1 (6 bases). Per germline, CDR1 MGHRA and CDR2 YSYEKL. Trimming removed 4 bases at V and 9 bases at J, with 16 bases between. CDR3 length: 14 amino acids. DNA of the CDR3: TGCGCCAGCAGCCGGACACCTCAGGACAGCATTCAGTACTTC. Amino acid sequence: CASSRTPQDSIQYF.

On this clonotype: One end of the junction fails to match germline, which may point to a read error. The chain uses TRBV5-4 and TRBJ2-5, with TRBD1 matching over 10 bases. Germline loops: CDR1 SGHNT, CDR2 YYREEE (reference sequence). The CDR3 has 15 residues. The CDR3 here is CAGSPGQGPQETQYF. In DNA, the CDR3 is TGTGCCGGCAGCCCGGGACAGGGGCCCCAAGAGACCCAGTACTTC.

This clonotype appeared many times. This rearrangement joins TRBV6-6 to TRBJ1-5; D not resolved. V shed 0 bases and J shed 3 bases, with 3 bases lying between them. Germline loops: CDR1 MNHNY, CDR2 SVGAGI (reference sequence). The CDR3 has 13 amino acids. CDR3 nucleotide sequence: TGTGCCAGCAGTTACTCGGTCAATCAGCCCCAGCATTTT. Amino acids: CASSYSVNQPQHF.

The chain is built from TRBV28 and TRBJ2-1, with 11 bases identical to TRBD2. Germline CDR1 reads MDHEN; CDR2 reads SYDVKM. The CDR3 has 15 amino acids. The ends lost 5 bases at V and 6 bases at J; junction bases unmatched: 6. CDR3 coding DNA: TGTGCCAGCAGTGATAGCGGGGGGGTTGGCAATGAGCAGTTCTTC. This codes for CASSDSGGVGNEQFF. The complete variable domain, with remaining parts taken from reference TRBV28 and TRBJ2-1, reads DVKVTQSSRYLVKRTGEKVFLECVQDMDHENMFWYRQDPGLGLRLIYFSYDVKMKEKGDIPEGYSVSREKKERFSLILESASTNQTSMYLCASSDSGGVGNEQFFGPGTRLTVL.